This entry describes one TCR beta chain. The germline gives CDR1 SGHTA, CDR2 FQGTGA. This CDR3 has 15 amino acids. Trimming removed 5 bases from V and 5 bases from J; junction bases left unmatched: 6. This entry belongs to a study of T cells in Graves' hyperthyroidism and ophthalmopathy. RNA transcripts yielded amplified TCR beta CDR3 regions. First-round RT-PCR of the TCR CDR3 relied on the HTBI primer set. TCRdb reprocessed the multiplex PCR reads via MiXCR and lists one record per CDR3 protein. The sample yields 400,000 to 500,000 distinct CDR3 sequences, about 15% seen once. The TCR originated in a woman under 30 with Graves' hyperthyroidism. Material: blood. This chain joins TRBV7-3 and TRBJ2-1; 10 bases match TRBD2. For the CDR3, the DNA is TGTGCCAGCAGCCCCACTAGCGGGACGCACAATGAGCAGTTCTTC. Its translation: CASSPTSGTHNEQFF. The whole variable domain, filled in from reference TRBV7-3 and TRBJ2-1, reads GAGVSQTPSNKVTEKGKYVELRCDPISGHTALYWYRQSLGQGPEFLIYFQGTGAADDSGLPNDRFFAVRPEGSVSTLKIQRTERGDSAVYLCASSPTSGTHNEQFFGPGTRLTVL.